The 4 T cell receptor beta chains reported below all come from one sample, sequenced in a study of robustness of blood B and T cell sequencing. TCR beta repertoires were quantified from mRNA rather than genomic DNA. cDNA synthesis used template switching with a 5' universal priming oligo. A 12-nucleotide random UMI in the template-switch oligo labeled every cDNA molecule. From the PCR reads, TCRdb called clonotypes with MiXCR, one entry per CDR3 protein. The sample carries roughly 3,500 distinct CDR3 sequences, just over 55% recorded once. Material: peripheral blood. The receptors were gathered from a human donor in good health.

There are a few counts of this clonotype. The V gene is TRBV3-1, the J gene TRBJ2-1, with D possibly being TRBD1 (6 bases). Germline loops: CDR1 LGHDT, CDR2 YNNKEL (reference sequence). The ends were cut back, 3 bases at V and 4 bases at J, with 16 bases in the middle. The CDR3 spans 16 residues. This CDR3 reads CASSQPDRRSYNEQFF. The CDR3 nucleotides read TGTGCCAGCAGCCAGCCCGACAGGAGAAGTTACAATGAGCAGTTCTTC.

This chain connects TRBV4-2 to TRBJ1-1; D is undetermined. This CDR3 region has 13 residues. The V end was cut by 0 bases, the J end by 1 base, with 3 bases between. Looked up from germline, CDR1 is LGHNA and CDR2 is YNFKEQ. The CDR3 loop reads CASSQESNTEAFF. CDR3 coding DNA: TGTGCCAGCAGCCAAGAATCGAACACTGAAGCTTTCTTT.

This clonotype was recorded a few times. The genes are TRBV29-1 and TRBJ2-3, with a possible D match to TRBD2 (6 bases). V lost 3 bases and J lost 3, with 13 bases in between. This CDR3 contains 14 residues. The germline V gene encodes CDR1 SQVTM and CDR2 ANQGSEA. CDR3 coding DNA: TGCAGCGTTGATTCGGCAGGGAGGACAGATACGCAGTATTTT. Protein: CSVDSAGRTDTQYF.

The chain is built from TRBV4-2 and TRBJ2-7; maybe TRBD1 (5 bases). The CDR3 runs 14 residues. V was pared by 0 bases and J by 7 bases, with 13 bases between. CDR1 is LGHNA, CDR2 YNFKEQ, per germline. CDR3 protein: CASSQEYRSGEQYF. CDR3 bases: TGTGCCAGCAGCCAAGAATACAGGTCAGGGGAGCAGTACTTC.